A selection of T cell receptor beta chains follows, all from one sample in a study of technical replicates of blood from a handful of donors. Assay used: immunoSEQ multiplex PCR; TCRdb lists only in-frame clones, some missing. The data hold some 77,000 clones, with around 96% observed a single time. The sequencing sample was made of T cells isolated from PBMCs. These receptors were obtained from a human donor in good health. CDR3s include the opening cysteine and the closing phenylalanine or tryptophan.

CDR3 length	V gene	CDR3 protein
12	TRBV6-1	CASSAAGGTQYF
15	TRBV2	CASNNGASSGNTIYF
18	TRBV7-6	CASSLSAGGHGSYNEQFF
15	TRBV28	CASSPQGLITGELFF
17	TRBV7-9	CASSLVPRQGFRDGYTF
14	TRBV7-8	CASSLETGGYGYTF
16	TRBV4-2	CASSPSSGGLPYEQYF
14	TRBV27	CASSQPGLPYEQYF
18	TRBV7-3	CASSLRGLAGGEGDTQYF
15	TRBV7-3	CASSPAGGAYNEQFF
13	TRBV5-1	CASSLERGGDQYF
12	TRBV6-5	CASGRDANEQYF
16	TRBV25-1	CASSERLAGRIDEQFF
15	TRBV13	CASSLGGLDDTEAFF
15	TRBV6-5	CASSQFRTGATPQHF
15	TRBV14	CATRVRFYMNTEAFF